Sequencing of this TCR beta chain was carried out in a study of blood T cell repertoires in COVID-19. For the study at large: Acute and convalescent COVID-19 samples came from the United States, Italy and Spain. The analysed material was cDNA or gDNA that came from T cells, B-cell-depleted T cells, or PBMCs.

In germline, CDR1 is MDHEN, CDR2 SYDVKM. The J segment lost 3 bases and the V segment lost 5 bases, leaving 6 bases of the junction unmatched. The CDR3 consists of 15 residues. In the source study's methods: Counts of nucleated cells, estimated from reference gene primer amplification, were obtained. Sequencing was performed with immunoSEQ multiplex PCR; in TCRdb, only in-frame clones are kept and a portion is missing. V and J calls and clone size follow that table, whereas D and trimming were derived from the DNA. The table has about 69,000 clones, 75% to 80% seen once. The sequenced sample consisted of peripheral blood. The chain is built from TRBV28 and TRBJ2-7, with 11 bases matching TRBD2. This TCR came from a human donor in a cohort sampled during active COVID-19. The CDR3 sequence is CASSTTSGSFYEQYF. Written as DNA, the CDR3 is TGTGCCAGCAGTACCACTAGCGGGAGTTTCTACGAGCAGTACTTC.